This T cell receptor beta chain was captured by sequencing in a study of CD8+ T cells in alopecia areata. Reverse transcription of extracted RNA yielded cDNA, which provided the sequencing template. Data came from immunoSEQ multiplex PCR; TCRdb stores just in-frame clones and leaves some out. The profile shows around 180,000 clones, 60% of them singletons. Specified treatment: oral pan-JAK inhibitor, 5-10 mg twice daily. The clonotype comes from a human donor with alopecia areata. This specimen consisted of CD4+ T cells sorted from blood, obtained at week 24, from a patient treated with tofacitinib.

The CDR3, as DNA: TGCAGCGTTGATGCCCTGAGACTAGCGGGTGAGCAGTTCTTC. Amino acid sequence: CSVDALRLAGEQFF. The chain has TRBV29-1 and TRBJ2-1; the match to TRBD2 covers 10 bases. From germline, CDR1 is SQVTM and CDR2 ANQGSEA. V lost 3 bases to trimming and J lost 9 bases; unmatched junction nucleotides: 8. CDR3 length: 14 amino acids.